This is a list of T cell receptor beta chains from one sample in a study of T cell changes during pregnancy in multiple sclerosis. Sequenced by immunoSEQ multiplex PCR; TCRdb stores in-frame clones only, minus some. This table holds around 99,000 clones, approximately 90% found once. The sample consisted of peripheral blood, taken in the third trimester of pregnancy. These receptors were taken from a female donor in good health, enrolled as a control in a pregnancy study. Each CDR3 is given with its conserved first and last residue. D genes are given only for firm matches. Clone size is stated in some rows and not others, as once, few, many or a class when expanded.

j_gene: TRBJ2-2
abundance: .
v_gene: TRBV7-9
d_gene: .
CDR3aa: CASRKQDSNTGELFF
CDR3nt: TGTGCCAGCAGAAAACAGGATTCGAACACCGGGGAGCTGTTTTTT

j_gene: TRBJ2-5
abundance: .
v_gene: TRBV4-1
d_gene: .
CDR3aa: CASSQDRSLVGTQYF
CDR3nt: TGCGCCAGCAGCCAAGATCGCTCGCTAGTCGGGACCCAGTACTTC

j_gene: TRBJ2-5
abundance: .
v_gene: TRBV7-9
d_gene: TRBD2
CDR3aa: CASSLGGGALETQYF
CDR3nt: TGTGCCAGCAGCTTAGGCGGGGGGGCCCTGGAGACCCAGTACTTC

j_gene: TRBJ1-1
abundance: .
v_gene: TRBV7-8
d_gene: .
CDR3aa: CASSLASGTEAFF
CDR3nt: TGTGCCAGCAGCTTAGCGTCGGGCACTGAAGCTTTCTTT

j_gene: TRBJ1-2
abundance: .
v_gene: TRBV7-9
d_gene: .
CDR3aa: CASSLSGTEYGYTF
CDR3nt: TGTGCCAGCAGCCTAAGCGGGACGGAATATGGCTACACCTTC

j_gene: TRBJ1-4
abundance: .
v_gene: TRBV15
d_gene: TRBD1
CDR3aa: CATSRPRTGTDEKLFF
CDR3nt: TGTGCCACCAGCAGACCGAGGACCGGGACAGATGAAAAACTGTTTTTT

j_gene: TRBJ2-7
abundance: .
v_gene: TRBV6-5
d_gene: TRBD1
CDR3aa: CASSHRTGYEQYF
CDR3nt: TGTGCCAGCAGCCACCGGACAGGTTACGAGCAGTACTTC

j_gene: TRBJ1-1
abundance: .
v_gene: TRBV18
d_gene: TRBD1
CDR3aa: CASSPGQGSTEAFF
CDR3nt: TGTGCCAGCTCACCGGGACAGGGTTCCACTGAAGCTTTCTTT

j_gene: TRBJ1-4
abundance: .
v_gene: TRBV15
d_gene: .
CDR3aa: CATSRFLSGDEKLFF
CDR3nt: TGTGCCACCAGCAGGTTTCTGAGTGGTGATGAAAAACTGTTTTTT

j_gene: TRBJ1-1
abundance: .
v_gene: TRBV7-9
d_gene: TRBD1
CDR3aa: CASSPTGGNTEAFF
CDR3nt: TGTGCCAGCAGCCCTACAGGGGGGAACACTGAAGCTTTCTTT

j_gene: TRBJ1-6
abundance: .
v_gene: TRBV14
d_gene: .
CDR3aa: CASSHRPGNSPLHF
CDR3nt: TGTGCCAGCAGCCACCGACCGGGGAATTCACCCCTCCACTTT

j_gene: TRBJ1-1
abundance: .
v_gene: TRBV6-5
d_gene: .
CDR3aa: CASTQRPTGPEAFF
CDR3nt: TGTGCCAGCACCCAACGACCCACAGGGCCTGAAGCTTTCTTT

j_gene: TRBJ1-5
abundance: .
v_gene: TRBV6-5
d_gene: .
CDR3aa: CASSYSSSVGPQHF
CDR3nt: TGTGCCAGCAGTTACTCGTCCAGCGTAGGACCCCAGCATTTT

j_gene: TRBJ1-2
abundance: .
v_gene: TRBV27
d_gene: TRBD1
CDR3aa: CASSIYPGGLYGYTF
CDR3nt: TGTGCCAGCAGTATCTATCCAGGGGGATTGTATGGCTACACCTTC

j_gene: TRBJ1-5
abundance: .
v_gene: TRBV19
d_gene: TRBD1
CDR3aa: CASSLPSGTGASQPQHF
CDR3nt: TGTGCCAGTAGTCTCCCTTCTGGGACAGGGGCCAGTCAGCCCCAGCATTTT

j_gene: TRBJ1-5
abundance: .
v_gene: TRBV18
d_gene: .
CDR3aa: CASSPPTGGIDQPQHF
CDR3nt: TGTGCCAGCTCACCACCAACCGGGGGGATTGATCAGCCCCAGCATTTT

j_gene: TRBJ2-7
abundance: once
v_gene: TRBV7-8
d_gene: TRBD1
CDR3aa: CASSLAQMGQGAHREQYF
CDR3nt: TGTGCCAGCAGCTTAGCGCAAATGGGACAGGGGGCGCATAGGGAGCAGTACTTC

j_gene: TRBJ2-1
abundance: .
v_gene: TRBV5-1
d_gene: TRBD2
CDR3aa: CASSLEASGSSYNEQFF
CDR3nt: TGCGCCAGCAGCTTGGAGGCTAGCGGTAGCTCCTACAATGAGCAGTTCTTC

j_gene: TRBJ2-7
abundance: .
v_gene: TRBV6-5
d_gene: TRBD1
CDR3aa: CASSYYRTGTDEQYF
CDR3nt: TGTGCCAGCAGTTACTACCGGACAGGGACCGACGAGCAGTACTTC

j_gene: TRBJ2-7
abundance: .
v_gene: TRBV11-3
d_gene: TRBD1
CDR3aa: CASSLRQGTGGSDEQYF
CDR3nt: TGTGCCAGCAGCTTACGTCAGGGGACAGGGGGCTCCGACGAGCAGTACTTC

j_gene: TRBJ1-5
abundance: .
v_gene: TRBV30
d_gene: .
CDR3aa: CAWSVRGDQPQHF
CDR3nt: TGTGCCTGGAGCGTTCGGGGGGATCAGCCCCAGCATTTT

j_gene: TRBJ2-7
abundance: .
v_gene: TRBV27
d_gene: TRBD1
CDR3aa: CASAQGGQDYEQYF
CDR3nt: TGTGCCAGCGCCCAAGGGGGACAGGACTACGAGCAGTACTTC

j_gene: TRBJ2-3
abundance: .
v_gene: TRBV7-2
d_gene: .
CDR3aa: CASSLRQTTDTQYF
CDR3nt: TGTGCCAGCAGCTTAAGACAGACCACAGATACGCAGTATTTT

j_gene: TRBJ1-2
abundance: .
v_gene: TRBV7-9
d_gene: .
CDR3aa: CASSLESVGGYGYTF
CDR3nt: TGTGCCAGCAGCTTAGAAAGCGTTGGCGGCTATGGCTACACCTTC

j_gene: TRBJ2-1
abundance: .
v_gene: TRBV12-2
d_gene: .
CDR3aa: CASRSRIGGSSYNEQFF
CDR3nt: TGTGCAAGTCGCTCTCGGATCGGGGGTAGCTCCTACAATGAGCAGTTCTTC

j_gene: TRBJ1-2
abundance: .
v_gene: TRBV6-5
d_gene: .
CDR3aa: CASSYAENYGYTF
CDR3nt: TGTGCCAGCAGTTACGCGGAAAACTATGGCTACACCTTC

j_gene: TRBJ1-2
abundance: .
v_gene: TRBV9
d_gene: .
CDR3aa: CASSAPRVNGYTF
CDR3nt: TGTGCCAGCAGCGCGCCCAGGGTTAATGGCTACACCTTC

j_gene: TRBJ1-3
abundance: .
v_gene: TRBV21-1
d_gene: .
CDR3aa: CASIAGRGNTIYF
CDR3nt: TGTGCCAGCATTGCGGGCAGAGGAAACACCATATATTTT

j_gene: TRBJ2-5
abundance: .
v_gene: TRBV7-7
d_gene: TRBD2
CDR3aa: CASSLGSGTSGETQYF
CDR3nt: TGTGCCAGCAGCTTAGGGTCCGGGACTAGCGGGGAGACCCAGTACTTC

j_gene: TRBJ2-7
abundance: .
v_gene: TRBV11-1
d_gene: .
CDR3aa: CASSSRGSPYEQYF
CDR3nt: TGTGCCAGCAGCTCCAGGGGCTCCCCCTACGAGCAGTACTTC

j_gene: TRBJ2-1
abundance: .
v_gene: TRBV4-2
d_gene: TRBD2
CDR3aa: CASSHIGTSGNEQFF
CDR3nt: TGTGCCAGCAGCCACATAGGTACTAGCGGAAATGAGCAGTTCTTC

j_gene: TRBJ1-1
abundance: .
v_gene: TRBV11-3
d_gene: TRBD1
CDR3aa: CASSSTGTGPLNTEAFF
CDR3nt: TGTGCCAGCAGCTCGACCGGGACAGGGCCATTGAACACTGAAGCTTTCTTT

j_gene: TRBJ1-1
abundance: .
v_gene: TRBV7-2
d_gene: TRBD1
CDR3aa: CASSLGRGTGKAFF
CDR3nt: TGTGCCAGCAGCTTAGGGCGGGGGACAGGTAAAGCTTTCTTT

j_gene: TRBJ1-3
abundance: .
v_gene: TRBV30
d_gene: TRBD1
CDR3aa: CAWGPGTDGNTIYF
CDR3nt: TGTGCCTGGGGTCCCGGGACAGATGGAAACACCATATATTTT

j_gene: TRBJ2-7
abundance: .
v_gene: TRBV7-8
d_gene: TRBD2
CDR3aa: CASSPDVLAALSSYEQYF
CDR3nt: TGTGCCAGCAGCCCAGACGTACTAGCGGCGTTAAGCTCCTACGAGCAGTACTTC

j_gene: TRBJ1-6
abundance: .
v_gene: TRBV23-1
d_gene: TRBD1
CDR3aa: CASSQLTGEGNSPLHF
CDR3nt: TGCGCCAGCAGTCAACTCACAGGGGAAGGTAATTCACCCCTCCACTTT

j_gene: TRBJ2-3
abundance: .
v_gene: TRBV29-1
d_gene: .
CDR3aa: CSVRRGATDTQYF
CDR3nt: TGCAGCGTCCGCAGGGGTGCCACAGATACGCAGTATTTT

j_gene: TRBJ1-1
abundance: .
v_gene: TRBV18
d_gene: .
CDR3aa: CASSRRGGHTEAFF
CDR3nt: TGTGCCAGCTCACGCCGGGGGGGTCACACTGAAGCTTTCTTT

j_gene: TRBJ1-2
abundance: .
v_gene: TRBV30
d_gene: TRBD1
CDR3aa: CAWSVRSGTGRRDYGYTF
CDR3nt: TGTGCCTGGAGTGTACGGTCAGGGACAGGCCGGCGGGACTATGGCTACACCTTC

j_gene: TRBJ2-6
abundance: .
v_gene: TRBV19
d_gene: .
CDR3aa: CASSQSGANVLTF
CDR3nt: TGTGCCAGTAGTCAATCTGGGGCCAACGTCCTGACTTTC

j_gene: TRBJ2-3
abundance: .
v_gene: TRBV19
d_gene: TRBD2
CDR3aa: CASRPGPGLAGGRTDTQYF
CDR3nt: TGTGCCAGTAGACCCGGACCGGGACTAGCGGGGGGCCGCACAGATACGCAGTATTTT

j_gene: TRBJ1-1
abundance: .
v_gene: TRBV12-5
d_gene: TRBD1
CDR3aa: CASGLVFRTGGQLRTEAFF
CDR3nt: TGTGCTAGTGGTTTGGTATTTAGGACAGGGGGCCAATTAAGGACTGAAGCTTTCTTT

j_gene: TRBJ2-5
abundance: .
v_gene: TRBV14
d_gene: .
CDR3aa: CASSQDYTGTKETQYF
CDR3nt: TGTGCCAGCAGCCAAGATTACACAGGGACCAAAGAGACCCAGTACTTC

j_gene: TRBJ2-7
abundance: .
v_gene: TRBV5-1
d_gene: TRBD1
CDR3aa: CASSGGQGTYEQYF
CDR3nt: TGCGCCAGCAGCGGGGGACAGGGGACCTACGAGCAGTACTTC

j_gene: TRBJ2-1
abundance: .
v_gene: TRBV19
d_gene: TRBD1
CDR3aa: CATSDRYNEQFF
CDR3nt: TGTGCCACCTCGGACAGGTACAATGAGCAGTTCTTC

j_gene: TRBJ2-5
abundance: .
v_gene: TRBV9
d_gene: TRBD2
CDR3aa: CASSVGTSGGAQETQYF
CDR3nt: TGTGCCAGCAGCGTCGGGACTAGCGGGGGGGCCCAAGAGACCCAGTACTTC

j_gene: TRBJ2-2
abundance: .
v_gene: TRBV7-9
d_gene: TRBD1
CDR3aa: CASSFGTGVGELFF
CDR3nt: TGTGCCAGCAGCTTTGGGACAGGGGTTGGGGAGCTGTTTTTT

j_gene: TRBJ1-6
abundance: .
v_gene: TRBV6-1
d_gene: .
CDR3aa: CASSEEGGAPNSPLHF
CDR3nt: TGTGCCAGCAGTGAAGAGGGGGGGGCGCCTAATTCACCCCTCCACTTT

j_gene: TRBJ1-3
abundance: .
v_gene: TRBV10-3
d_gene: .
CDR3aa: CAISESGPDTIYF
CDR3nt: TGTGCCATCAGTGAGTCGGGGCCGGACACCATATATTTT

j_gene: TRBJ1-6
abundance: .
v_gene: TRBV27
d_gene: TRBD1
CDR3aa: CASRPPGGPSSPLHF
CDR3nt: TGTGCCAGCAGACCCCCAGGGGGCCCTAGTTCACCCCTCCACTTT

j_gene: TRBJ2-7
abundance: once
v_gene: TRBV29-1
d_gene: .
CDR3aa: CSVEDPRGAHEQYF
CDR3nt: TGCAGCGTTGAGGACCCAAGGGGTGCCCACGAGCAGTACTTC